These 3 T cell receptor beta chains came from one sample sequenced in a study of Ad26.COV2.S vaccination and SARS-CoV-2 variants. Treatment given: 19 received Ad26.COV2.S at low or high dose, single or two shots; about 5 received placebo; per-sample allocation not given. Day 63 after the first vaccine or placebo injection was the time point for sampling. TCRdb keeps only in-frame clones here, not all; method: immunoSEQ multiplex PCR. The table has around 250,000 clones, around 88% seen once. Specimen: peripheral blood, collected in a trial of Ad26.COV2.S vaccine versus placebo. The receptors were gathered from a person between 18 and 65 years old who received the Ad26.COV2.S COVID-19 vaccine or a placebo.

CDR3 in DNA: TGTGCCAGCAGCGCAGATAGGGGGACCTACGAGCAGTACGTC. Protein sequence: CASSADRGTYEQYV. The chain carries TRBV11-2 and TRBJ2-7, with D possibly TRBD1 on 6 matching bases. The germline V and J ends were trimmed by 5 bases and 2 bases, with 13 bases remaining between them. The CDR3 has 14 residues. Germline V gives CDR1 SGHAT, CDR2 FQNNGV.

V usage is TRBV18 and J usage is TRBJ1-5, with TRBD1 matching over 7 bases. After removal of 4 bases from V and 7 bases from J, the junction contained 7 bases not matched to a gene. In germline, CDR1 is KGHSH, CDR2 LQKENI. CDR3 length equals 14 residues. CDR3 in DNA: TGTGCCAGCTCACTACAGGGGAAGGGGCAGCCCCAGCATTTT. This gives the protein CASSLQGKGQPQHF.

The chain uses TRBV4-1 and TRBJ2-1; 11 nucleotides line up with TRBD2. The germline V gene encodes CDR1 MGHRA and CDR2 YSYEKL. V was pared by 0 bases and J by 5 bases, with 6 bases of the junction left unmatched. The CDR3 contains 17 residues. CDR3 nucleotides: TGCGCCAGCAGCCAAGATACGGGACTAGCGGCTCACAATGAGCAGTTCTTC. Residues: CASSQDTGLAAHNEQFF.